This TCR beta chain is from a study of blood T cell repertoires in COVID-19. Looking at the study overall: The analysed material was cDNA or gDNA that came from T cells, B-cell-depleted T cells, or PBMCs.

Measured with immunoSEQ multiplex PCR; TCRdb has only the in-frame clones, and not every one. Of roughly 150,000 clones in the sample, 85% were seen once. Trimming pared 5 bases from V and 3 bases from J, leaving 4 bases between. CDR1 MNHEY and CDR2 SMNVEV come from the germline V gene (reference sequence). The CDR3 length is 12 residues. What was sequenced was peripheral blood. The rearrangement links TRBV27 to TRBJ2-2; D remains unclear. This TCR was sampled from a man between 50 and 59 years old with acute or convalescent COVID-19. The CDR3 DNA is TGTGCCAGCAGTCCCTACACCGGGGAGCTGTTTTTT. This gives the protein CASSPYTGELFF.